The clone carrying this T cell receptor beta chain was counted many times. Its antigen remains unknown. These data come from a study of blood T cells in healthy people across ages. Findings of the study overall: From one million sequenced T cells, diversity estimates were lower bounds.

Primers used in a second PCR of roughly 7 to 12 cycles were a sample-barcoded 5' primer and a J-beta primer mix. TCRdb analysed the 5' RACE reads with MiXCR anew, one entry per CDR3 protein. The profile shows over 550,000 distinct CDR3 sequences, 25% to 30% of them singletons. V lost 0 bases and J 6 bases, leaving 12 bases between the germline ends. Germline values: CDR1 LGHDT, CDR2 YNNKEL (reference sequence). This CDR3 contains 16 residues. Specimen: blood. The chain recombines TRBV3-1 with TRBJ1-6; a possible D gene is TRBD1 (5 bases). This sequence was found in a woman of 80 years or more in good health. CDR3 in DNA: TGTGCCAGCAGCCAAGATTTGAGACAGCGTAATTCACCCCTCCACTTT. This codes for CASSQDLRQRNSPLHF.